This TCR beta chain was observed in a study of post-analysis software for immune sequencing data (dated by TCRdb to between 2014 and 2017). About the study as a whole: Disease courses on record covered relapsing-remitting, secondary progressive and progressive-relapsing multiple sclerosis, though some patients had no subtype annotation. A subset of samples was prepared in parallel using single-end sample barcoding, then pooled and co-amplified after Illumina adapter ligation. The patient repertoires were set against 10 to 11 previously published healthy control repertoires from donors whose ages ranged from roughly 6 to 25 years. What the research found in general, with its limitations: Significantly higher frequencies in patients than in controls were found for several TRBV segments, including TRBV5-6, TRBV5-1 and TRBV20-1. The multiple sclerosis patient group was slightly younger than the control group. Normalized Chao1 diversity was significantly lower in multiple sclerosis patients than controls, suggesting substantial peripheral T-cell clonal expansion. When samples were clustered directly using the F measure, samples prepared in the same batch co-clustered strongly, which prompted a batch-effect correction.

A word on this clonotype: Its antigen is currently not known. Relative to the germline gene, one junction end is altered; a read error may explain this.

The germline V gene gives CDR1 as SQVTM and CDR2 as ANQGSEA. From cysteine to phenylalanine, the CDR3 is 15 amino acids long. The retained sequence is limited to the CDR3, 45 bases, with the frame set at the first base. To demonstrate the VDJtools post-analysis software, the study profiled TCR beta repertoires from the peripheral blood of about 13 young patients with multiple sclerosis. Multiple sclerosis patients were children and adolescents aged about 6 to 15 years. The library was made by PCR. The sample was run on an Illumina HiSeq 2500. To reduce PCR and sequencing biases, unique molecular identifiers were incorporated into the TCR beta cDNA libraries. Per 1 to 10 million input T cells, roughly 500,000 cDNA molecules were obtained, such that each molecule approximated one T cell. The same protocol used for the earlier healthy control dataset was applied to prepare and sequence the patient libraries. Samples belonging to the same batch were prepared together, multiplexed and sequenced on a shared HiSeq lane. As for how the authors treated the data: MIGEC was used to process the raw barcoded reads, and molecular identifier groups with only a single read were discarded before consensus assembly and CDR3 extraction. VDJtools was used for post-analysis of the clonotype tables, with diversity normalized by down-sampling every dataset to the smallest sample size. To correct batch-related cross-sample contamination, repertoire overlap clustering matched CDR3 amino acid sequences but not nucleotide sequences. The public reads were run again by TCRdb, first through fastp at Q25 and then through MiXCR, and only productive beta chains were kept. Each entry is one CDR3 protein sequence, shown with its most common DNA and genes. The V and J calls and clone size come from TCRdb's table, not from the authors' own analysis. The sample yields 750,000 to 900,000 distinct CDR3 sequences; 35% to 55% were counted once. Jointly, the top ten make up just under 5% of the sample.

The sample comprised blood. The receptor comes from a girl aged 5 to 17 with multiple sclerosis. Recombination connected TRBV29-1 to TRBJ1-2; the best D guess is TRBD1, with 5 bases matching. The nucleotides are TGCAGCGTTGAAGGTGAGGCAGGGACCGACTACGGCTACACCTTC. Its translation is CSVEGEAGTDYGYTF.